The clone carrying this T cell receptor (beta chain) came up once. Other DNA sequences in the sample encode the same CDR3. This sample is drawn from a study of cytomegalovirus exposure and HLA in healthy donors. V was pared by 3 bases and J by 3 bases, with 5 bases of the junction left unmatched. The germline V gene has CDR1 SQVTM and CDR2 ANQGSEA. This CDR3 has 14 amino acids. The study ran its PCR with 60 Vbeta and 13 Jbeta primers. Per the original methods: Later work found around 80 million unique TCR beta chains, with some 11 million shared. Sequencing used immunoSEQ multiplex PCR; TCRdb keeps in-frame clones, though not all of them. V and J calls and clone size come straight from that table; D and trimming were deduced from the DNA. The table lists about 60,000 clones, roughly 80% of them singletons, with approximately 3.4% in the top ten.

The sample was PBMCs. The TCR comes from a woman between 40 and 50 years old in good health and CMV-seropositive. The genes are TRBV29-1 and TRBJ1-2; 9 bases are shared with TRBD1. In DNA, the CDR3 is TGCAGCGTTGACGGTACAGGGGGCGACTATGGCTACACCTTC. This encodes CSVDGTGGDYGYTF.